This TCR beta chain was sequenced during a study of blood T cell repertoires in COVID-19. Study as a whole: Italy, Spain and the United States were the sources of the convalescent and acute COVID-19 samples. From T cells, B-cell-depleted T cells, or PBMCs came the material, which was cDNA or gDNA.

Repertoires were generated with immunoSEQ multiplex PCR, while TCRdb's copy carries only in-frame clones and drops some. Of 100,000 to 150,000 clones in the sample, approximately 79% were seen once. This CDR3 comprises 15 residues. V was clipped by 3 bases and J by 8 bases; unmatched bases: 5. The V gene's germline CDR1 is SGDLS and CDR2 YYNGEE. The sequencing input was PBMCs or T cells enriched from blood (not recorded which). The receptor comes from a man aged 40-55 years with acute COVID-19. The genes are TRBV9 and TRBJ2-1, with 13 bases that match TRBD2. CDR3 coding DNA: TGTGCCAGCAGCGCCGGGACTAGCGGGACCGATGAGCAGTTCTTC. Protein: CASSAGTSGTDEQFF. The whole variable domain, remainder taken from reference TRBV9 and TRBJ2-1, is DSGVTQTPKHLITATGQRVTLRCSPRSGDLSVYWYQQSLDQGLQFLIQYYNGEERAKGNILERFSAQQFPDLHSELNLSSLELGDSALYFCASSAGTSGTDEQFFGPGTRLTVL.